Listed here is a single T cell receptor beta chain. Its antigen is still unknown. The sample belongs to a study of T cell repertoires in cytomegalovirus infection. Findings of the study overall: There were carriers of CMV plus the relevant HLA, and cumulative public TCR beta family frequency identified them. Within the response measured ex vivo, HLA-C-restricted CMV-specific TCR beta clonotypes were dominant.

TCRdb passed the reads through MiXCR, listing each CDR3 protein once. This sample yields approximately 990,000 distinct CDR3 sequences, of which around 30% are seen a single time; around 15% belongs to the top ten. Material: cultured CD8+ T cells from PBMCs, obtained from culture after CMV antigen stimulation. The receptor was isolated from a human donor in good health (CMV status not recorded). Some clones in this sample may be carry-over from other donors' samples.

The CDR3 here is CASSFGGLSYEQYF. In DNA, the CDR3 is TGTGCCAGCAGCTTCGGGGGTCTCTCCTACGAGCAGTACTTC. The J gene is TRBJ2-7, the V gene TRBV7-9, with D possibly being TRBD2 (6 bases). This CDR3 spans 14 amino acids. V gave up 3 bases and J gave up 0 bases, with 9 bases separating them. The V gene's germline CDR1 is SEHNR and CDR2 FQNEAQ (reference sequence).